This T cell receptor beta chain was identified in a study of neurological immune-mediated disorders. This clonotype was counted at least ten times. TCRdb fed the 5' RACE reads into MiXCR, producing one record per CDR3 protein. The repertoire holds tens of thousands of distinct CDR3 sequences, with under 2% as singletons. The CDR3 is made up of 13 amino acids. CDR1 and CDR2 from the germline V gene are LGHNT and FRNRAP. The ends were cut back, 0 bases at V and 6 bases at J, with 9 bases in the middle. Sample: PBMCs. The chain has TRBV12-5 and TRBJ2-7; a weak D match, TRBD1 (5 bases). The clonotype comes from a woman aged 40 to 55 with multiple sclerosis. CDR3 residues: CASGLVQGVEQYF. CDR3 DNA: TGTGCTAGTGGTTTGGTACAAGGGGTCGAGCAGTACTTC.